This is a list of T cell receptor beta chains from one sample in a study of early stage breast cancer tumors. Data came from immunoSEQ multiplex PCR; TCRdb stores just in-frame clones and leaves some out. Of under 75,000 clones detected, roughly 80% appear once; the ten largest clones hold roughly 3.5%. The sequenced material came from blood. The source is a person aged 25-39 years with breast cancer. CDR3s leave out the opening cysteine and the closing phenylalanine or tryptophan. The D gene is left open where the match is weak.

TRBJ2-7,NA,TRBV4-1,ASSQAEDRRYEQY
TRBJ2-3,TRBD2,TRBV4-3,ASSQDWVLGGSASDTQY
TRBJ2-1,TRBD2,TRBV19,ASSRLAGVYNEQF
TRBJ2-1,NA,TRBV7-2,ASKVGAREQF
TRBJ2-7,TRBD1,TRBV19,ASSITGTGGNEQY
TRBJ1-1,NA,TRBV7-9,ASSPRLGANTEAF
TRBJ2-1,NA,TRBV9,ASTPGFIESSYNEQF
TRBJ2-5,NA,TRBV7-8,ASSQELTQGGETQY
TRBJ1-2,NA,TRBV19,ASSELGNYGYT
TRBJ2-3,NA,TRBV11-2,ASSAQGTPSTDTQY
TRBJ2-7,TRBD2,TRBV5-4,ASSSTSRFDEQY
TRBJ1-2,TRBD1,TRBV7-8,ASSSLPGQLGYGYT